This is a list of T cell receptor beta chains from one sample in a study of T-cell memory formation after mild COVID-19. Each CDR3 protein is one row after TCRdb ran MiXCR on the 5' RACE reads. The table shows about 160,000 distinct CDR3 sequences, with around a third occurring only once. What was sequenced was PBMCs or a T cell subset sorted from them (not recorded which). These receptors came from an adult woman who had mild COVID-19 (a few samples of this study predate the infection). Cell type and time point are not known. Both conserved end residues are trimmed from each CDR3. For some rows the clone size is stated as once, few or many, or as a class when expanded; others skip it.

abundance | v_gene | CDR3aa
. | TRBV24-1 | ATSDLRGTGELF
many | TRBV29-1 | SVTSGSSGELF
few | TRBV29-1 | SVRHGVLGTDTQY
. | TRBV19 | ASSIDGLISGNTIY
few | TRBV24-1 | ATSELFGDTQY
few | TRBV5-1 | ASSLSLVMNTGELF
. | TRBV24-1 | ATSDQALETQY
. | TRBV24-1 | ATRGGVGTVAEQF
. | TRBV5-1 | ASSLTGTAFTGELF
. | TRBV4-2 | ASSQRLAGPTEQY
. | TRBV6-5 | ASSYYGSTDTQY
few | TRBV20-1 | SASGSLEQY
once | TRBV5-1 | ASSKGAGETQY
few | TRBV4-2 | ASSQEQETQY
. | TRBV4-2 | ASSLLLSTGELF